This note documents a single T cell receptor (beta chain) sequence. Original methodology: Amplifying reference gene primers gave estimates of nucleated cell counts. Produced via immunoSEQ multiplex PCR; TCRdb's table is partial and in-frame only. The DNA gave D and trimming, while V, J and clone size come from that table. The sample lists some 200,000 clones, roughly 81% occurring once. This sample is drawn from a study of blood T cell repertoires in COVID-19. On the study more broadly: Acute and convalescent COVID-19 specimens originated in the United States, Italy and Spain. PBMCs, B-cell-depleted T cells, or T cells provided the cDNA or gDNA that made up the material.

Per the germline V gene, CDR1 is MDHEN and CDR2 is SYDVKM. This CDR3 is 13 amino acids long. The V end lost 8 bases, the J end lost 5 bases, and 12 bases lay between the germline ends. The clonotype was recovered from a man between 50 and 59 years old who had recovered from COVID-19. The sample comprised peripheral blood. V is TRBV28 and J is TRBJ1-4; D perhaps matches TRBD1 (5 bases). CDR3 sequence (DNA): TGTGCCAGCGTACGGGGGATGAATGAAAAACTGTTTTTT. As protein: CASVRGMNEKLFF.